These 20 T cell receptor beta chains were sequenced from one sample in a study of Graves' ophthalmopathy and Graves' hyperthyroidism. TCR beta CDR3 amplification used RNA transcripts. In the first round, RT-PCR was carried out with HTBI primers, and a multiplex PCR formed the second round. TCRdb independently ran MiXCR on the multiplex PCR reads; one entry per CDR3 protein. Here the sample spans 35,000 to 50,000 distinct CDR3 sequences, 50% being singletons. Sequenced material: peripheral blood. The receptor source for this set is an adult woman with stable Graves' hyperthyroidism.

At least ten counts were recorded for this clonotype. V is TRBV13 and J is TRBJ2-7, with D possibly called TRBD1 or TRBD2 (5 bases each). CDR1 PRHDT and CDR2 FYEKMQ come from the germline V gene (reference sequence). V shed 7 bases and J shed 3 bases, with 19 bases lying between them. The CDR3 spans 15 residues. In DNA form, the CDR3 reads TGTGCCAGCACCATTCGTGGGGGTCGAGTCTACGAGCAGTACTTC. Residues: CASTIRGGRVYEQYF.

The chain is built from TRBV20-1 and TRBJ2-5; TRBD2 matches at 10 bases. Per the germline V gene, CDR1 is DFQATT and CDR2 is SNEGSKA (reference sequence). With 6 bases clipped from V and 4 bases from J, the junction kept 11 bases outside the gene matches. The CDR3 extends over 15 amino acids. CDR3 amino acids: CSAEGSSGSLETQYF. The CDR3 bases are TGCAGTGCCGAGGGGTCTAGCGGGAGCCTAGAGACCCAGTACTTC.

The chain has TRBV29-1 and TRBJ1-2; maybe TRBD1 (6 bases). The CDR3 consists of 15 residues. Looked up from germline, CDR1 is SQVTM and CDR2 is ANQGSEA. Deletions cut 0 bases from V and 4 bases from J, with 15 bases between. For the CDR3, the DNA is TGCAGCGTTGAAGATCGCGGCAGGGGTTCCTATGGCTACACCTTC. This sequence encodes CSVEDRGRGSYGYTF.

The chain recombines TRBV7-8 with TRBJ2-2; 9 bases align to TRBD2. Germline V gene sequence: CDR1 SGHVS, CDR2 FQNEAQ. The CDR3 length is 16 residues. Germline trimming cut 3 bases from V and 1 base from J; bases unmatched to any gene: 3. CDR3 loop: CASSFPTSGNTGELFF. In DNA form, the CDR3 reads TGTGCCAGCAGCTTTCCGACTAGCGGGAACACCGGGGAGCTGTTTTTT.

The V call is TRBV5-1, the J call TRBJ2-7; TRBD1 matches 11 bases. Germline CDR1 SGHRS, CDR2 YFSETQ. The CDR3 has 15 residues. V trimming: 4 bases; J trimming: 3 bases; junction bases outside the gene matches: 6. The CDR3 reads CASSPGQGAGYEQYF. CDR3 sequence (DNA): TGCGCCAGCAGCCCCGGACAGGGGGCGGGCTACGAGCAGTACTTC.

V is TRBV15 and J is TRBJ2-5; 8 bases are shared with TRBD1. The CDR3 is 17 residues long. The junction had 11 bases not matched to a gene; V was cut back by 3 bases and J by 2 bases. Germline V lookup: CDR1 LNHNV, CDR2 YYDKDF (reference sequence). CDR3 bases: TGTGCCACCAGCAGCTTGGGGCAGGGGGCCTTTCAAGAGACCCAGTACTTC. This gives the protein CATSSLGQGAFQETQYF.

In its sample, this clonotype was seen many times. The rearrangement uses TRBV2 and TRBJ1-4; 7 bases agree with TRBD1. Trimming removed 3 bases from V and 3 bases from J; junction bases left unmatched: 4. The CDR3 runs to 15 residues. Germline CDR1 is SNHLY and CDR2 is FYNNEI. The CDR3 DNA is TGTGCCAGCAGTGAGGGGGACAGCCCTAATGAAAAACTGTTTTTT. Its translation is CASSEGDSPNEKLFF.

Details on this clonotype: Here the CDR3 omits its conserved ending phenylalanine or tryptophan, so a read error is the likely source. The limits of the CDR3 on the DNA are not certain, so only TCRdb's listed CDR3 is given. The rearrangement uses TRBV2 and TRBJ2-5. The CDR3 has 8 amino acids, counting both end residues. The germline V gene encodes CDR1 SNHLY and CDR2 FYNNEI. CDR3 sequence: CASSEKMH.

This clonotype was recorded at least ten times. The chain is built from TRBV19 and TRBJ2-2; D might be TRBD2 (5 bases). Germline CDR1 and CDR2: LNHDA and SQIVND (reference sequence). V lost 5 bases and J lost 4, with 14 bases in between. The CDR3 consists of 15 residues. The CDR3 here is CASSPRRPGTGELFF. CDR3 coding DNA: TGTGCCAGTAGTCCGCGGAGGCCCGGCACCGGGGAGCTGTTTTTT.

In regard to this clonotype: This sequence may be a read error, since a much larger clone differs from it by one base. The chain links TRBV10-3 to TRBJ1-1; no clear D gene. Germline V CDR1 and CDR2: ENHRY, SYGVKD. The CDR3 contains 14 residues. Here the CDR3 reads CAISEPVDNTEALF. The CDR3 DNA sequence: TGTGCCATCAGTGAGCCCGTTGATAACACTGAAGCTCTCTTT.

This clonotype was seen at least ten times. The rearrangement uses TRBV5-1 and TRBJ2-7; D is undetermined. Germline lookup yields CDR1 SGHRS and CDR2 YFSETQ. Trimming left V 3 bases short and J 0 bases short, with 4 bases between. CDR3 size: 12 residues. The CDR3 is CASSSSSYEQYF. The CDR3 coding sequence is TGCGCCAGCAGCTCAAGCTCCTACGAGCAGTACTTC.

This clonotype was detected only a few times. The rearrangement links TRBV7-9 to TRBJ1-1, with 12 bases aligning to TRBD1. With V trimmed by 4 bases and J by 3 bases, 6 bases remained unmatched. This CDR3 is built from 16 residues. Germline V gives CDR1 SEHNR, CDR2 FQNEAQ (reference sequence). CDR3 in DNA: TGTGCCAGCAGCTCGGGACAGGGGGCAGGAGACACTGAAGCTTTCTTT. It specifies CASSSGQGAGDTEAFF.

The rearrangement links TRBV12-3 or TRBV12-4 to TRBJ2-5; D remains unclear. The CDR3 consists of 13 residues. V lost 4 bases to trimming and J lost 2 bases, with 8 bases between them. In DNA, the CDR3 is TGTGCCAGCAGTTACTACGGGCAAGAGACCCAGTACTTC. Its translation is CASSYYGQETQYF.

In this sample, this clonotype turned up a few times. CDR3 nucleotides: TGCAGTGCTTCTAAAACCGCGCCAGATACGCAGTATTTT. Translating gives CSASKTAPDTQYF. This rearrangement joins TRBV20-1 to TRBJ2-3; D ambiguous. V gave up 5 bases and J gave up 4 bases, with 13 bases separating them. The CDR3 runs 13 residues. The germline gives CDR1 DFQATT, CDR2 SNEGSKA (reference sequence).

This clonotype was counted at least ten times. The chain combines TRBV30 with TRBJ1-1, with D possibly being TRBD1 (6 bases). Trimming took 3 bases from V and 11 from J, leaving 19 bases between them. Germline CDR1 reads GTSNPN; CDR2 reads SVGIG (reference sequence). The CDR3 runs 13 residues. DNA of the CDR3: TGTGCCTGGAGAGAAAGGGCCAGGGGTGGCGCTTTCTTT. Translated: CAWRERARGGAFF.

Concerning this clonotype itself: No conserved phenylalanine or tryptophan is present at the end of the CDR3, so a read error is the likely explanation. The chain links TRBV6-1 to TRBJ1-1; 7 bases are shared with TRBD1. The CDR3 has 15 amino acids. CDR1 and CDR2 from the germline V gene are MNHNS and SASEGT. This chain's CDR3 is CANSDGTAMNTEAFL. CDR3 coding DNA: TGTGCCAACAGTGACGGGACAGCCATGAACACTGAAGCTTTCCTT.

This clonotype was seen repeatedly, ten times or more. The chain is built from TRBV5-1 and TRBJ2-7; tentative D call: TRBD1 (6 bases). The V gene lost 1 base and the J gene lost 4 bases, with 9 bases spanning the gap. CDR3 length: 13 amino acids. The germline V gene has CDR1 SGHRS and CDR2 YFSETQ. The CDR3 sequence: CASSLTRGYEQYF. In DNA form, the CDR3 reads TGCGCCAGCAGCTTGACCAGGGGTTACGAGCAGTACTTC.

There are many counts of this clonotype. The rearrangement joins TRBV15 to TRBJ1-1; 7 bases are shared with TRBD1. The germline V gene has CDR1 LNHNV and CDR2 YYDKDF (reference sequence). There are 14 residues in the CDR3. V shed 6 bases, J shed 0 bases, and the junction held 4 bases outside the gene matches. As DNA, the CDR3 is TGTGCCACCAGACCCGGGACAGTGAACACTGAAGCTTTCTTT. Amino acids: CATRPGTVNTEAFF.

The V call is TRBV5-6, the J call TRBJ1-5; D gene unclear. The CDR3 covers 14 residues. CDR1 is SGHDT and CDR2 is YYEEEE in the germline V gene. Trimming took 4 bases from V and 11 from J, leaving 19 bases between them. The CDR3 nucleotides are TGTGCCAGCAGCGCGGGGTCTGGTGGGGAGACCCAGCATTTT. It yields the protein CASSAGSGGETQHF.

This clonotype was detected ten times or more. The CDR3 spells CAISGTSGNTGELFF. CDR3 bases: TGTGCCATCAGTGGGACTAGCGGAAACACCGGGGAGCTGTTTTTT. This rearrangement joins TRBV10-3 to TRBJ2-2; 10 bases line up with TRBD2. The CDR3 extends over 15 amino acids. V lost 4 bases to trimming and J lost 2 bases; unmatched junction nucleotides: 1. Germline values: CDR1 ENHRY, CDR2 SYGVKD.